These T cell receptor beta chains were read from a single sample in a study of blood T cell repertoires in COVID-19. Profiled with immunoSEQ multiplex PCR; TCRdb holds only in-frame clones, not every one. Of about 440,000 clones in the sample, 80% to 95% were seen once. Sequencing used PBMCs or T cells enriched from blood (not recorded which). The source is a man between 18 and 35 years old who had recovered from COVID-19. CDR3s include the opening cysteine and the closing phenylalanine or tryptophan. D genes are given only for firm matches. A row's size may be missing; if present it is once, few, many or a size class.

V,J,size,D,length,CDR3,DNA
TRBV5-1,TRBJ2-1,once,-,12,CASSLGPDEQFF,TGCGCCAGCAGCTTGGGTCCCGATGAGCAGTTCTTC
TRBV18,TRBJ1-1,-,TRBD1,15,CASSSKSQGVSEAFF,TGTGCCAGCTCATCGAAATCCCAGGGGGTGTCTGAAGCTTTCTTT
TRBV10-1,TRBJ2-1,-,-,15,CASSEGQGSYNEQFF,TGCGCCAGCAGTGAGGGGCAGGGTAGCTACAATGAGCAGTTCTTC
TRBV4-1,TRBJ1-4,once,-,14,CASSQLDGDEKLFF,TGCGCCAGCAGCCAATTGGACGGGGATGAAAAACTGTTTTTT
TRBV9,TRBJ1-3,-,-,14,CASSVVDTGNTIYF,TGTGCCAGCAGCGTAGTGGACACTGGAAACACCATATATTTT
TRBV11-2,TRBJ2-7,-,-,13,CASTPRRESEQYF,TGTGCCAGCACCCCTCGTCGGGAAAGCGAGCAGTACTTC
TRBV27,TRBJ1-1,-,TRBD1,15,CASKPEQGRFTEAFF,TGTGCCAGCAAACCAGAACAGGGGAGGTTCACTGAAGCTTTCTTT
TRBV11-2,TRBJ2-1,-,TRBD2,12,CASSSAGDEQFF,TGTGCCAGCAGCTCCGCGGGGGATGAGCAGTTCTTC
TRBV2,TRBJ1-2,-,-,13,CASSGGQSVGYTF,TGTGCCAGCAGTGGCGGACAGTCTGTGGGCTACACCTTC
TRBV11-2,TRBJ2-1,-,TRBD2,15,CASSLGGGAFYEQFF,TGTGCCAGCAGCTTGGGCGGGGGGGCTTTTTATGAGCAGTTCTTC
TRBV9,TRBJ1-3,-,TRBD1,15,CASSPGQGSGNTIYF,TGTGCCAGCAGCCCAGGACAGGGCTCTGGAAACACCATATATTTT
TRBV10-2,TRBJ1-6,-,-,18,CASSEVPLQGSHNSPLHF,TGCGCCAGCAGTGAGGTGCCCCTTCAGGGGTCCCATAATTCACCCCTCCACTTT
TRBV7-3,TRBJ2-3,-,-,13,CASSSLFTDTQYF,TGTGCCAGCAGCTCCCTCTTCACAGATACGCAGTATTTT
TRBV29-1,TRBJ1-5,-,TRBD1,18,CSVSSGTGKPSSNQPQHF,TGCAGCGTTTCGTCCGGGACAGGGAAGCCCAGTAGCAATCAGCCCCAGCATTTT
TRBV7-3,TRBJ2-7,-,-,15,CASSFLPDSSYEQYF,TGTGCCAGCAGCTTCCTACCCGACAGCTCCTACGAGCAGTACTTC
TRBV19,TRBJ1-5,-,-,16,CASSSSRGAQFLPQHF,TGTGCCAGTAGTAGCTCTCGGGGAGCCCAATTCTTGCCCCAGCATTTT
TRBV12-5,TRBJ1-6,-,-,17,CASGLATLRGNNSPLHF,TGTGCTAGTGGTTTGGCCACCCTTAGAGGGAATAATTCACCCCTCCACTTT
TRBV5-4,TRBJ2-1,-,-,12,CASSFPGNEQFF,TGTGCCAGCAGCTTTCCGGGGAATGAGCAGTTCTTC
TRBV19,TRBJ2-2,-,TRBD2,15,CASSGTSGNTGELFF,TGTGCCAGTTCCGGGACTAGCGGGAACACCGGGGAGCTGTTTTTT
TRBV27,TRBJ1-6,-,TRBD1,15,CASRDRQGWNSPLHF,TGTGCCAGCAGGGATAGACAGGGGTGGAATTCACCCCTCCACTTT
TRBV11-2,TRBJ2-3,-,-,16,CASNLRVGQGTDTQYF,TGTGCCAGCAACCTTAGGGTGGGGCAAGGCACAGATACGCAGTATTTT
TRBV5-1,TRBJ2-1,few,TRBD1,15,CASSRTGETYNEQFF,TGCGCCAGCAGCCGAACAGGGGAAACCTACAATGAGCAGTTCTTC
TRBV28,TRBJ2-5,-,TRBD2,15,CASSHRRAGVETQYF,TGTGCCAGCAGTCATCGGCGAGCGGGAGTCGAGACCCAGTACTTC
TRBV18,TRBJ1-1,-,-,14,CASSPSQGYTEAFF,TGTGCCAGCTCACCAAGCCAGGGTTACACTGAAGCTTTCTTT
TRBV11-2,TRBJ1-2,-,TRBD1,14,CASSLEGQGAGYTF,TGTGCCAGCAGCTTAGAGGGACAGGGGGCCGGCTACACCTTC